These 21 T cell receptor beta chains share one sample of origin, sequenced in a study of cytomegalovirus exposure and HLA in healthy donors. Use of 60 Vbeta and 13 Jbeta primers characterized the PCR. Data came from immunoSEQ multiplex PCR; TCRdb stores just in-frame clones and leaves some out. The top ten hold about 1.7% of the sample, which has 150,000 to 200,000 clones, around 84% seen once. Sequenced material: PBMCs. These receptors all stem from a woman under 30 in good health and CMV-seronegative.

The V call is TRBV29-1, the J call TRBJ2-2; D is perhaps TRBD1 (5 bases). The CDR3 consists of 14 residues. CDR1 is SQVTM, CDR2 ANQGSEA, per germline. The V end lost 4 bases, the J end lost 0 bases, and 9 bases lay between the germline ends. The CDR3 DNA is TGCAGCGTTGCAGGGAAACCGAACACCGGGGAGCTGTTTTTT. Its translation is CSVAGKPNTGELFF.

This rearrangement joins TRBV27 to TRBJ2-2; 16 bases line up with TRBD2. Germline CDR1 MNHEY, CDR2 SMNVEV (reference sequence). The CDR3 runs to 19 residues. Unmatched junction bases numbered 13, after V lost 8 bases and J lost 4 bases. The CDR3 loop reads CASRRLPGTSGRGTGELFF. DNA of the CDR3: TGTGCCAGCCGACGACTTCCCGGGACTAGCGGGAGGGGCACCGGGGAGCTGTTTTTT.

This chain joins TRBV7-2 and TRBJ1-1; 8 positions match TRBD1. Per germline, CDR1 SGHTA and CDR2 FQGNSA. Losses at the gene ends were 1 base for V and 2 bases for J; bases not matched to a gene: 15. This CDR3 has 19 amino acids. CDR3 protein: CASSLVLVRTGRINTEAFF. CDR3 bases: TGTGCCAGCAGCTTAGTCTTGGTGAGGACAGGGCGGATTAACACTGAAGCTTTCTTT.

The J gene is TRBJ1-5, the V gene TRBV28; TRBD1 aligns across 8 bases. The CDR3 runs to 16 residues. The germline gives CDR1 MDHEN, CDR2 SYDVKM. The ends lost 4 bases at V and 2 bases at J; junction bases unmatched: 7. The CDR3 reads CASSSMDRAGNQPQHF. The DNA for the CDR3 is TGTGCCAGCAGTTCCATGGACAGGGCAGGCAATCAGCCCCAGCATTTT.

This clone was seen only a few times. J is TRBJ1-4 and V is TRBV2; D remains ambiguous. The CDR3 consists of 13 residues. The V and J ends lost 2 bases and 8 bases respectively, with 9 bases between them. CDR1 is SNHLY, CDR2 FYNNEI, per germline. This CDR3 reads CASSEPSSEKLFF. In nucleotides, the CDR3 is TGTGCCAGCAGTGAACCTTCTTCCGAAAAACTGTTTTTT.

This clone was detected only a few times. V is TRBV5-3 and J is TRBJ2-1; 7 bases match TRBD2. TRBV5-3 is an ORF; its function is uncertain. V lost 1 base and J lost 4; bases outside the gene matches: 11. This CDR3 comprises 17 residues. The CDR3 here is CARSLKPRPSGYNEQFF. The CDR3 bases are TGTGCCAGAAGCTTGAAACCTAGGCCTAGCGGATACAATGAGCAGTTCTTC.

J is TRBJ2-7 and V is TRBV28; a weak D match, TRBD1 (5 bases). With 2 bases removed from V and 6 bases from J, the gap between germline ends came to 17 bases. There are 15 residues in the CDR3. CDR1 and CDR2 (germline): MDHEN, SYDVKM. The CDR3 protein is CASSLAGFGWVEQYF. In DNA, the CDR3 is TGTGCCAGCAGTTTAGCAGGGTTTGGGTGGGTCGAGCAGTACTTC.

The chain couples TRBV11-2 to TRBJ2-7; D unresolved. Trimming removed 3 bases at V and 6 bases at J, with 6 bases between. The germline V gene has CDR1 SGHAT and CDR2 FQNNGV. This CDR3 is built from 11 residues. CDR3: CASSFVSEQYF. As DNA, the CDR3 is TGTGCCAGCAGCTTTGTCTCCGAGCAGTACTTC.

CDR3 nucleotide sequence: TGTGCCAGTAGTATAGGTAGCGGGCTCTCCTACGAGCAGTACTTC. This codes for CASSIGSGLSYEQYF. V gene TRBV19 combines with J gene TRBJ2-7; TRBD2 agrees at 7 bases. Germline V CDR1 and CDR2: LNHDA, SQIVND (reference sequence). The CDR3 loop spans 15 amino acids. Trimming removed 1 base from V and 0 bases from J; junction bases left unmatched: 3.

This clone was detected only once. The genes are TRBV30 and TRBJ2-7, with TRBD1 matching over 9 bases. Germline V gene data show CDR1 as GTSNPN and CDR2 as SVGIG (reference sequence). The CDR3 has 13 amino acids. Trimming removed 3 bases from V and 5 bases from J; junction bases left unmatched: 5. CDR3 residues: CAWSMTGGHEQYF. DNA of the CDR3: TGTGCCTGGAGCATGACAGGGGGACACGAGCAGTACTTC. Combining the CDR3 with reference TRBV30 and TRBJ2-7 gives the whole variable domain SQTIHQWPATLVQPVGSPLSLECTVEGTSNPNLYWYRQAAGRGLQLLFYSVGIGQISSEVPQNLSASRPQDRQFILSSKKLLLSDSGFYLCAWSMTGGHEQYFGPGTRLTVT.

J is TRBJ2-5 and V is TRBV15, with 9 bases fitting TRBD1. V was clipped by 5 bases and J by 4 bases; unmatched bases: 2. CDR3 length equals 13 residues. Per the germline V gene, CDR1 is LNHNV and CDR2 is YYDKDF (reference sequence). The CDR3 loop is CATSQDRGETQYF. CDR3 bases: TGTGCCACCAGCCAGGACAGGGGAGAGACCCAGTACTTC.

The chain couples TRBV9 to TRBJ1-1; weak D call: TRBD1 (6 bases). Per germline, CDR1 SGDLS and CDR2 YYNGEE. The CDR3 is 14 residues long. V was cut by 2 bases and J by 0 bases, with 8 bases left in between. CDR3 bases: TGTGCCAGCAGCGTCACAGGGCTGAACACTGAAGCTTTCTTT. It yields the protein CASSVTGLNTEAFF.

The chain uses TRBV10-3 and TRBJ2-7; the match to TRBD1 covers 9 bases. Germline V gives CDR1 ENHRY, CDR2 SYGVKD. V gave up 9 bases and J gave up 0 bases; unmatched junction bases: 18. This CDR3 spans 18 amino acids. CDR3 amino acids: CAIKPGQGFSSNSYEQYF. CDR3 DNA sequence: TGTGCCATAAAGCCGGGACAGGGTTTCAGTTCCAACTCCTACGAGCAGTACTTC.

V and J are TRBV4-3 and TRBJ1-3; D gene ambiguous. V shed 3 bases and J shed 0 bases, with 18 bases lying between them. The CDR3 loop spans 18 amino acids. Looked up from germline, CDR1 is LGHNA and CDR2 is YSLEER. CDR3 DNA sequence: TGCGCCAGCAGCCAGGTGTCCGGTCGCGGGATCTCTGGAAACACCATATATTTT. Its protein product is CASSQVSGRGISGNTIYF.

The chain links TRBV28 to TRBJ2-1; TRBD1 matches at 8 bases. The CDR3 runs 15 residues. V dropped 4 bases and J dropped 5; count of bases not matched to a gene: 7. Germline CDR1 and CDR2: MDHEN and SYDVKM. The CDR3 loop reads CASSWTGTANNEQFF. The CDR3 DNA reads TGTGCCAGCAGTTGGACAGGGACCGCGAACAATGAGCAGTTCTTC.

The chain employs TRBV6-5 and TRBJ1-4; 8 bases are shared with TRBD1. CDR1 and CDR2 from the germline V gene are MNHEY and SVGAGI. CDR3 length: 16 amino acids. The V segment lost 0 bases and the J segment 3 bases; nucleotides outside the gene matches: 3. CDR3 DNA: TGTGCCAGCAGTTACTCCCTGACAGGGGCTAATGAAAAACTGTTTTTT. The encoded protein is CASSYSLTGANEKLFF.

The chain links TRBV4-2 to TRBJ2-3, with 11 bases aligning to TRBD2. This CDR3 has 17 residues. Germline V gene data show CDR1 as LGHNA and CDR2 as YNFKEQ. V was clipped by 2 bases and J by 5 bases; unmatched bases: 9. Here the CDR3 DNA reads TGTGCCAGCAGCCAACATATGGGGACTAGCGGAATAGATACGCAGTATTTT. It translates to CASSQHMGTSGIDTQYF.

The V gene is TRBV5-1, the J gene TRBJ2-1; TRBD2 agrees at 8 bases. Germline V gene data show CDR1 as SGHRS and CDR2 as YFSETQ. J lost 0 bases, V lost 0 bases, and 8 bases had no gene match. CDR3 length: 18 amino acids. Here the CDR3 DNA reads TGCGCCAGCAGCTTGGGCCCCAGCGGGAGCAGCTCCTACAATGAGCAGTTCTTC. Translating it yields CASSLGPSGSSSYNEQFF.

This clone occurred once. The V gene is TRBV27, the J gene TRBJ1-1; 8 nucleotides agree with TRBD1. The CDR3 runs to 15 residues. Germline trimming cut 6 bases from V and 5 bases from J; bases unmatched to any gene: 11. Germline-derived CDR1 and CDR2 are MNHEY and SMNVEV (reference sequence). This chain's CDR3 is CASREDREGQTEAFF. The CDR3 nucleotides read TGTGCCAGCAGGGAGGACAGGGAAGGACAAACTGAAGCTTTCTTT.

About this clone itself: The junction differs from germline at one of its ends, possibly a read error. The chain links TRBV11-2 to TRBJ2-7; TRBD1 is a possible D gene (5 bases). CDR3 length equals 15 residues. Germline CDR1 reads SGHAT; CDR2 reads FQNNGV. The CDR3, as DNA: TGTGACAGCAGCTTATCAAGCCCCAGGGACTACGAGCAGTACTTC. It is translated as CDSSLSSPRDYEQYF. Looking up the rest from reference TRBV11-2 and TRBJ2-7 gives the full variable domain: EAGVAQSPRYKIIEKRQSVAFWCNPISGHATLYWYQQILGQGPKLLIQFQNNGVVDDSQLPKDRFSAERLKGVDSTLKIQPAKLEDSAVYLCDSSLSSPRDYEQYFGPGTRLTVT.

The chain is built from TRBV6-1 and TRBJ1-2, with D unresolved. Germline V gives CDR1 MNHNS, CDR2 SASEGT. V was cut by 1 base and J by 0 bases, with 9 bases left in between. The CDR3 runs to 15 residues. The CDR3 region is CASSEVGRSNYGYTF. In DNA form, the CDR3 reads TGTGCCAGCAGTGAAGTGGGCAGGTCTAACTATGGCTACACCTTC.